These 11 T cell receptor beta chains were all obtained from the same sample, sequenced in a study of blood T cell repertoires in COVID-19. TCRdb keeps only in-frame clones here, not all; method: immunoSEQ multiplex PCR. The sample holds 150,000 or so clones, under 90% seen once. Sample: PBMCs or T cells enriched from blood (not recorded which). These receptors originate from a man aged 60-69 years who had recovered from COVID-19.

CDR3 residues: CASSELGQGNTEAFF. CDR3 DNA sequence: TGTGCCAGCAGTGAGTTGGGACAGGGGAACACTGAAGCTTTCTTT. The V call is TRBV2, the J call TRBJ1-1, with 9 bases fitting TRBD1. Germline V lookup: CDR1 SNHLY, CDR2 FYNNEI. After removal of 3 bases from V and 1 base from J, the junction contained 3 bases not matched to a gene. The CDR3 is made up of 15 amino acids.

V usage is TRBV15 and J usage is TRBJ1-2; 7 nucleotides match TRBD1. Germline assignment: CDR1 LNHNV and CDR2 YYDKDF (reference sequence). The CDR3 covers 14 residues. After removal of 1 base from V and 4 bases from J, the junction contained 3 bases not matched to a gene. CDR3: CATSRGPGGYGYTF. CDR3 in DNA: TGTGCCACCAGCAGAGGACCAGGGGGCTATGGCTACACCTTC.

A remark on this clone: The same CDR3 can be traced to other DNA sequences in this sample. The J gene is TRBJ1-4, the V gene TRBV7-9; D uncertain. Trimming took off 3 bases at V and 0 bases at J, with 8 bases between the two ends. Looked up from germline, CDR1 is SEHNR and CDR2 is FQNEAQ (reference sequence). This CDR3 is 15 amino acids long. The CDR3 coding sequence is TGTGCCAGCAGCTTCCCCAGTACAACTAATGAAAAACTGTTTTTT. It translates to CASSFPSTTNEKLFF.

The CDR3 nucleotides are TGTGCCAGCAGTTCCCAAGCGGGAGGGCCCGGGGAGCTGTTTTTT. This codes for CASSSQAGGPGELFF. This chain uses TRBV28 with TRBJ2-2, with 10 bases aligning to TRBD2. Germline CDR1 is MDHEN and CDR2 is SYDVKM. The CDR3 has 15 residues. V lost 4 bases to trimming and J lost 6 bases; unmatched junction nucleotides: 5.

This sequence joins TRBV7-2 and TRBJ2-2, with D possibly matching TRBD2 (6 bases). Looked up from germline, CDR1 is SGHTA and CDR2 is FQGNSA. The CDR3 totals 14 residues. V was clipped by 8 bases and J by 8 bases, with 18 bases between them. CDR3 bases: TGTGCCAGCCGACCTGGGACTCTTATGGGGGAGCTGTTTTTT. Translating gives CASRPGTLMGELFF.

This clone has only a few counts. The V and J genes are TRBV6-5 and TRBJ2-7; TRBD2 matches 7 bases. Germline CDR1 and CDR2: MNHEY and SVGAGI. The trim removed 7 bases at V and 1 base at J, leaving 7 bases unmatched. There are 14 residues in the CDR3. The CDR3: CASTQRGGSYEQYF. In nucleotides, the CDR3 is TGTGCCAGCACCCAGCGGGGAGGATCCTACGAGCAGTACTTC.

This rearrangement joins TRBV7-9 to TRBJ2-3; 13 bases map to TRBD2. From germline, CDR1 is SEHNR and CDR2 FQNEAQ (reference sequence). This CDR3 is built from 16 residues. Trimming cost V 5 bases and J 6 bases; bases outside gene matches: 8. CDR3 in amino acids: CASSLRTSGSGDTQYF. The CDR3 DNA reads as TGTGCCAGCAGCCTTAGGACTAGCGGGAGCGGGGATACGCAGTATTTT. Full variable domain (missing parts from reference TRBV7-9 and TRBJ2-3): DTGVSQNPRHKITKRGQNVTFRCDPISEHNRLYWYRQTLGQGPEFLTYFQNEAQLEKSRLLSDRFSAERPKGSFSTLEIQRTEQGDSAMYLCASSLRTSGSGDTQYFGPGTRLTVL.

V gene TRBV12-5 combines with J gene TRBJ1-4, with TRBD1 as a possible D gene (5 bases). Looked up from germline, CDR1 is LGHNT and CDR2 is FRNRAP. Trimming removed 3 bases at V and 5 bases at J, with 16 bases between. This CDR3 has 16 residues. The CDR3 here is CASGLMTVRLNEKLFF. CDR3 coding DNA: TGTGCTAGTGGTTTAATGACAGTCCGACTCAATGAAAAACTGTTTTTT.

The chain carries TRBV29-1 and TRBJ2-7, with D uncertain. This CDR3 is 12 amino acids long. Germline CDR1 SQVTM, CDR2 ANQGSEA. The V end was cut by 1 base, the J end by 3 bases, with 7 bases between. The CDR3 loop reads CSVEVFSYEQYF. CDR3 DNA: TGCAGCGTTGAAGTTTTCAGCTACGAGCAGTACTTC.

The table lists this clone with a few counts. The chain links TRBV7-3 to TRBJ1-1, with no clear D. Per the germline V gene, CDR1 is SGHTA and CDR2 is FQGTGA. Trimming stripped 3 bases from V and 0 bases from J, with 5 bases between. The CDR3 runs to 13 residues. The CDR3: CASSFGMNTEAFF. The CDR3 nucleotides are TGTGCCAGCAGCTTCGGGATGAACACTGAAGCTTTCTTT.

The V call is TRBV5-4, the J call TRBJ2-7; D ambiguous. The CDR3 totals 14 residues. Trimming cost V 0 bases and J 7 bases, with 14 bases left between them. Germline CDR1 reads SGHNT; CDR2 reads YYREEE (reference sequence). CDR3 nucleotides: TGTGCCAGCAGCTTGGACTCCAACCGGTTGGAGCAGTACTTC. Its translation: CASSLDSNRLEQYF. The full variable domain, in which reference TRBV5-4 and TRBJ2-7 provide the parts outside the CDR3, is ETGVTQSPTHLIKTRGQQVTLRCSSQSGHNTVSWYQQALGQGPQFIFQYYREEENGRGNFPPRFSGLQFPNYSSELNVNALELDDSALYLCASSLDSNRLEQYFGPGTRLTVT.